This T cell receptor beta chain was obtained from a study of early T cells in non-severe SARS-CoV-2 infection. Study information: The input, bulk RNA from unsorted whole blood, was sequenced, and chains were unpaired. Findings and caveats of the study: In VDJdb matching, anti-spike CD8 responses were favored while private and CD4 specificities went missing.

V was clipped by 5 bases and J by 5 bases, with 3 bases between them. Germline V gives CDR1 KGHSH, CDR2 LQKENI. The length of the CDR3 is 10 residues. A single count supports this clonotype. No antigen is known for it. Individual cDNA molecules were tagged with unique molecular identifiers, the study reported. TCRdb re-derived calls from the 5' RACE reads in MiXCR, one entry per CDR3 protein. The table has about 110,000 distinct CDR3 sequences, 9% to 13% seen once. The TCR comes from an adult who was a healthcare worker with PCR-confirmed SARS-CoV-2 infection or an uninfected control (not recorded which). The sample was whole blood. This rearrangement joins TRBV18 to TRBJ1-2; D gene unclear. The CDR3 sequence is CASSGYGYTF. As DNA, the CDR3 is TGTGCCAGCTCAGGTTATGGCTACACCTTC.